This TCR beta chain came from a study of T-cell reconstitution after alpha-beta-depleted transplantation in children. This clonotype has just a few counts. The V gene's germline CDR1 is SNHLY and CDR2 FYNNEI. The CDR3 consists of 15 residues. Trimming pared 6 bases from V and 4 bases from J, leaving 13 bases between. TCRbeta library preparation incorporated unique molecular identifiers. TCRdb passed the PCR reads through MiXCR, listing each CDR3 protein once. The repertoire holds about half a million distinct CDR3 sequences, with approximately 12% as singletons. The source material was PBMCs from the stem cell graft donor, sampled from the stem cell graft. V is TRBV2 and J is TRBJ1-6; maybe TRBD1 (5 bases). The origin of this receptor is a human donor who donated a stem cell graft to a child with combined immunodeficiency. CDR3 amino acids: CASRLGTGYNSPLHF. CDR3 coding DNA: TGTGCCAGCAGATTGGGGACGGGATATAATTCACCCCTCCACTTT.